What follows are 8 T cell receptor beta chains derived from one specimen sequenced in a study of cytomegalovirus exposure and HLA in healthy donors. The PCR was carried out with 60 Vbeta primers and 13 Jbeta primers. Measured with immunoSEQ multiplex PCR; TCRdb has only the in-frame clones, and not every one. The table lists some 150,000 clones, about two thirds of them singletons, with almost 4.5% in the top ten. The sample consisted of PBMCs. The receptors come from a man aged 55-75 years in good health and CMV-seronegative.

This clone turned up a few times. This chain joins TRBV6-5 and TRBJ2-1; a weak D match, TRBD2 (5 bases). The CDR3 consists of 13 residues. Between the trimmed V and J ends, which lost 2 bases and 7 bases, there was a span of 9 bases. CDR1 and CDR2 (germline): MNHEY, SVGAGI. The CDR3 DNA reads TGTGCCAGCAGTTACGTCCGGGAAAATGAGCAGTTCTTC. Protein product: CASSYVRENEQFF.

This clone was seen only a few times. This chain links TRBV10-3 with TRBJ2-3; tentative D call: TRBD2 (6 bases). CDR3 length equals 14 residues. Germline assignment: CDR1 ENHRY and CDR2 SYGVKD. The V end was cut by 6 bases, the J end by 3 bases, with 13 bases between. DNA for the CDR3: TGTGCCATCAGCGGGCGGGAAAGTACAGATACGCAGTATTTT. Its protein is CAISGRESTDTQYF.

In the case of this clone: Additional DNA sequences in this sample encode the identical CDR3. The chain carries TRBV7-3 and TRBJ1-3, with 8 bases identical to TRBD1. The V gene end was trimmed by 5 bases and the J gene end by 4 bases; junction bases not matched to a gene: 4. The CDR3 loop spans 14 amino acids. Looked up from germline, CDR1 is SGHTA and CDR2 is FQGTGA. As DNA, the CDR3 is TGTGCCAGCAGCCCAGGGGGCGGAGGAAACACCATATATTTT. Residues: CASSPGGGGNTIYF.

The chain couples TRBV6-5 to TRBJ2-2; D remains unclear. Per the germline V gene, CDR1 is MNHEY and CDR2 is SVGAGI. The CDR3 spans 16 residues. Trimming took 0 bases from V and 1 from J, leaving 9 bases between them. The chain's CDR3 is CASSYSLSVNTGELFF. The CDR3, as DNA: TGTGCCAGCAGTTACTCTTTGTCAGTGAACACCGGGGAGCTGTTTTTT.

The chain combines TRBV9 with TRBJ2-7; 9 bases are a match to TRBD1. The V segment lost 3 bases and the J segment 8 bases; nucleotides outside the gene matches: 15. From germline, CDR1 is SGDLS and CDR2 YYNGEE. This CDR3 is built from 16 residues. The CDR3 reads CASSGNRGPTPLQQYF. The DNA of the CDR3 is TGTGCCAGCAGCGGGAACAGGGGGCCCACCCCTCTTCAGCAGTACTTC.

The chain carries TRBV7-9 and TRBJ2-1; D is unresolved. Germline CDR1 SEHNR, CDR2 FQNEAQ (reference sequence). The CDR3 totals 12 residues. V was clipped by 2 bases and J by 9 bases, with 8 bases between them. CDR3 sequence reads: CASSLRRGEQFF. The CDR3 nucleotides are TGTGCCAGCAGCTTAAGGAGAGGTGAGCAGTTCTTC.

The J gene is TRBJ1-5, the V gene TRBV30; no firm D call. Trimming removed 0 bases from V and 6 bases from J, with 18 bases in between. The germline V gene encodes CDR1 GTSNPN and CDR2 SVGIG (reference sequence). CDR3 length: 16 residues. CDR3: CAWSVGKGTEGQPQHF. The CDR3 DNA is TGTGCCTGGAGTGTAGGGAAGGGAACCGAGGGTCAGCCCCAGCATTTT.

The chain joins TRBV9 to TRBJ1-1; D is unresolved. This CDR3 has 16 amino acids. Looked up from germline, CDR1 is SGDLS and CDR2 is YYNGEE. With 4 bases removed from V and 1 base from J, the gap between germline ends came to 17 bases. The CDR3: CASSPLQTLTNTEAFF. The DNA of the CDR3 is TGTGCCAGCAGCCCGCTCCAGACACTGACGAACACTGAAGCTTTCTTT.